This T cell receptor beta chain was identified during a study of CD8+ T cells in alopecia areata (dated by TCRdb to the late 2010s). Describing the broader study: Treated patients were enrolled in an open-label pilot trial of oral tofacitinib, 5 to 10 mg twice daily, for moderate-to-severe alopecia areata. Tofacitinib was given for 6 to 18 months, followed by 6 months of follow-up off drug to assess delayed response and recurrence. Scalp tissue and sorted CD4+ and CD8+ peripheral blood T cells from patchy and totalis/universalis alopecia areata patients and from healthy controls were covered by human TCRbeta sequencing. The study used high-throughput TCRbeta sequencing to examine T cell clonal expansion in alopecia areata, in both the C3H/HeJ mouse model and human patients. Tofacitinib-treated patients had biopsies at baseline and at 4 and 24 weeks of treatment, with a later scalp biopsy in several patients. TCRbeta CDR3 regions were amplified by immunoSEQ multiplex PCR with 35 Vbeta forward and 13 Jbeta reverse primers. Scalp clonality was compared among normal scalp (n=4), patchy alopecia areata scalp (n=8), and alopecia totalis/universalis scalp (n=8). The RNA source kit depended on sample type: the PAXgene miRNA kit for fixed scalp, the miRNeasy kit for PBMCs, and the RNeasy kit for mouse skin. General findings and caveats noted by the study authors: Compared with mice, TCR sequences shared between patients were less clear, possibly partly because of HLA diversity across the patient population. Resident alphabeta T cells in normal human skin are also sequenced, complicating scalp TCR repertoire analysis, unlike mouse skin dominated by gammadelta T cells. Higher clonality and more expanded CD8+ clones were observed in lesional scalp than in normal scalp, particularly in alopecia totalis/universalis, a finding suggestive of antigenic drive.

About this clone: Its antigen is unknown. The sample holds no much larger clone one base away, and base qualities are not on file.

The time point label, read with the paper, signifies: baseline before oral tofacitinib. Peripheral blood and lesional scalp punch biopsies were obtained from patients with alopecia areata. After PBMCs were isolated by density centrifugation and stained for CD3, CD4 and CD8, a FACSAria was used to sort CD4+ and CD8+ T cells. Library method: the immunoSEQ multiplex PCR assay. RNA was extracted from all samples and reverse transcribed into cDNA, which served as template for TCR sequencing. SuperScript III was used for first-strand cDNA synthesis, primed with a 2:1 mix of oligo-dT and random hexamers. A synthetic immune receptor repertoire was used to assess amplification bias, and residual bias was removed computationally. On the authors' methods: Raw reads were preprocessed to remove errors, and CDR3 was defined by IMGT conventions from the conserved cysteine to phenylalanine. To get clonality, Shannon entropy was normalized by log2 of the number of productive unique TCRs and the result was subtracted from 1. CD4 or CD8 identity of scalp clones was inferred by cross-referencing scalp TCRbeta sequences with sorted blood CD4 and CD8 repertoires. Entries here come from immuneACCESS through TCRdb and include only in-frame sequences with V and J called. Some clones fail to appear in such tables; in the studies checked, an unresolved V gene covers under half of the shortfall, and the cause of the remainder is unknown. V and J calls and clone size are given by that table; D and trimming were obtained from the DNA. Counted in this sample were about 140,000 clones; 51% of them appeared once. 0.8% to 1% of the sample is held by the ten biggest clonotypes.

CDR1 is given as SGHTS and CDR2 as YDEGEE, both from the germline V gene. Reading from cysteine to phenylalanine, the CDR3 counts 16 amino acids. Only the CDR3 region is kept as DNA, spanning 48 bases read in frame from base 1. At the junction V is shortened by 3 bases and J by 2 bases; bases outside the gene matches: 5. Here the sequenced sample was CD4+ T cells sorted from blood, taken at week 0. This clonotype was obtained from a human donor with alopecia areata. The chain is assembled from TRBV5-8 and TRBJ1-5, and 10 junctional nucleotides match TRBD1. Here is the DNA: TGTGCCAGCAGCTCCGGGACAGGGGTTGGCAATCAGCCCCAGCATTTT. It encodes CASSSGTGVGNQPQHF.